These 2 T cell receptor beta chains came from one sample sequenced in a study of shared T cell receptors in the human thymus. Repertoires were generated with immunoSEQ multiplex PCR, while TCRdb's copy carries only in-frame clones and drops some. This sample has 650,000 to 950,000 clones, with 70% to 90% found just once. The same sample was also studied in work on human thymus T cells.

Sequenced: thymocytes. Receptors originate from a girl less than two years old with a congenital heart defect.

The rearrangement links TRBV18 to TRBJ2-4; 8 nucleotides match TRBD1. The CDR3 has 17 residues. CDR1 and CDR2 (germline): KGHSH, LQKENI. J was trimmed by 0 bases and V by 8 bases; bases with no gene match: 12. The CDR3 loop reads CASQGDRPKLAKNIQYF. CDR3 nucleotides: TGTGCCAGCCAGGGGGACAGGCCGAAGTTAGCCAAAAACATTCAGTACTTC.

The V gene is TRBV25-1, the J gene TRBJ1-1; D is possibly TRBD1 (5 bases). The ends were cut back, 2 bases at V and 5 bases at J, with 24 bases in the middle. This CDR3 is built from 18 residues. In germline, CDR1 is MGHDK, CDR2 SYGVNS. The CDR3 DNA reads TGTGCCAGCAGTGAAGAGGAAAAGGGTTTCTGGGGGGATACTGAAGCTTTCTTT. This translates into CASSEEEKGFWGDTEAFF.